A single sample is the source of the 27 T cell receptor beta chains below, sequenced in a study of blood T cell repertoires in COVID-19. TCRdb's table, derived via immunoSEQ multiplex PCR, lists solely in-frame clones and lacks some. This sample has 95,000 to 150,000 clones, with 85% to 90% found just once. Sequencing was done on a sample of peripheral blood. Receptors originate from a woman aged 70-85 years with acute or convalescent COVID-19.

This chain joins TRBV5-6 and TRBJ1-3; D unresolved. The CDR3 has 14 residues. Trimming removed 4 bases from V and 1 base from J, with 9 bases in between. Germline-derived CDR1 and CDR2 are SGHDT and YYEEEE. In DNA, the CDR3 is TGTGCCAGCAGCCCACGGGTATCTGGAAACACCATATATTTT. Amino acids: CASSPRVSGNTIYF. Drawing the rest from reference TRBV5-6 and TRBJ1-3, the complete variable domain is DAGVTQSPTHLIKTRGQQVTLRCSPKSGHDTVSWYQQALGQGPQFIFQYYEEEERQRGNFPDRFSGHQFPNYSSELNVNALLLGDSALYLCASSPRVSGNTIYFGEGSWLTVV.

The gene calls are TRBV6-5 and TRBJ1-6; a weak D match, TRBD1 (5 bases). Trimming left V 6 bases short and J 6 bases short, with 12 bases between. Germline lookup yields CDR1 MNHEY and CDR2 SVGAGI. There are 14 residues in the CDR3. CDR3 sequence reads: CASRIDSFNSPLHF. The CDR3 bases are TGTGCCAGCAGAATCGACAGTTTTAATTCACCCCTCCACTTT.

There are a few counts of this clone. The rearrangement uses TRBV27 and TRBJ1-2; D ambiguous. Trimming took off 4 bases at V and 7 bases at J, with 22 bases between the two ends. The CDR3 is 16 residues long. Per the germline V gene, CDR1 is MNHEY and CDR2 is SMNVEV (reference sequence). The CDR3 spells CASSSPGLTGSFGYTF. In DNA, the CDR3 is TGTGCCAGCAGTTCACCCGGGCTAACGGGGAGTTTTGGCTACACCTTC.

The chain combines TRBV11-2 with TRBJ1-2; D is possibly TRBD1 (5 bases). Trimming pared 1 base from V and 3 bases from J, leaving 18 bases between. There are 17 residues in the CDR3. Per germline, CDR1 SGHAT and CDR2 FQNNGV. The CDR3 DNA is TGTGCCAGCAGCTTAGGGGGCGCCTGGCGACAAGACTATGGCTACACCTTC. Residues: CASSLGGAWRQDYGYTF.

V usage is TRBV6-5 and J usage is TRBJ1-1; D remains ambiguous. The germline CDR1 and CDR2 sequences are MNHEY and SVGAGI. V dropped 6 bases and J dropped 6 bases, with 14 bases sitting between them. The CDR3 loop spans 13 amino acids. CDR3 DNA sequence: TGTGCCAGCAGCCCCCCGGGGTTGGCTGAAGCTTTCTTT. The encoded protein is CASSPPGLAEAFF.

This chain's CDR3 is CASSIAPSTDTQYF. CDR3 coding DNA: TGTGCCAGTAGTATAGCCCCTTCCACAGATACGCAGTATTTT. The chain links TRBV19 to TRBJ2-3; no definite D call. Trimming took off 1 base at V and 2 bases at J, with 7 bases between the two ends. The CDR3 is 14 residues long. Per the germline V gene, CDR1 is LNHDA and CDR2 is SQIVND (reference sequence).

This rearrangement joins TRBV12-5 to TRBJ1-2, with a weak D call TRBD1 (5 bases). Per germline, CDR1 LGHNT and CDR2 FRNRAP. The CDR3 has 14 residues. Trimming took 7 bases from V and 5 from J, leaving 17 bases between them. The CDR3 protein is CASALSGGAYGYTF. The CDR3 nucleotides read TGTGCTAGTGCTCTCTCGGGCGGGGCTTATGGCTACACCTTC.

The V call is TRBV29-1, the J call TRBJ2-1; D perhaps matches TRBD2 (6 bases). The CDR3 runs to 14 residues. Germline values: CDR1 SQVTM, CDR2 ANQGSEA. The V gene lost 4 bases and the J gene lost 4 bases, with 14 bases spanning the gap. The CDR3, as DNA: TGCAGCGTTGCGGCGGGACCCAAATACAATGAGCAGTTCTTC. It specifies CSVAAGPKYNEQFF.

The rearrangement joins TRBV19 to TRBJ2-5; 12 nucleotides align to TRBD2. The J segment lost 5 bases and the V segment lost 3 bases, leaving 13 bases of the junction unmatched. Germline assignment: CDR1 LNHDA and CDR2 SQIVND (reference sequence). There are 18 residues in the CDR3. The CDR3 sequence is CASSIYRTSGALQETQYF. The CDR3 coding sequence is TGTGCCAGTAGTATCTACCGGACTAGCGGGGCACTCCAGGAGACCCAGTACTTC.

The chain carries TRBV29-1 and TRBJ1-2, with 9 bases fitting TRBD1. CDR1 is SQVTM, CDR2 ANQGSEA, per germline. V lost 4 bases, J lost 4 bases, and 7 bases stayed unmatched. The CDR3 covers 14 residues. The CDR3 sequence: CSVVTGGEIYGYTF. The DNA for the CDR3 is TGCAGCGTTGTTACAGGGGGCGAAATCTATGGCTACACCTTC.

This chain links TRBV6-6 with TRBJ1-5; 10 nucleotides agree with TRBD1. The germline V gene encodes CDR1 MNHNY and CDR2 SVGAGI (reference sequence). The CDR3 is 15 residues long. With 6 bases clipped from V and 5 bases from J, the junction kept 7 bases outside the gene matches. This CDR3 is CASSSGTGDYQPQHF. The DNA for the CDR3 is TGTGCCAGCAGCTCCGGGACAGGGGATTATCAGCCCCAGCATTTT.

The chain is built from TRBV4-1 and TRBJ2-3; 7 nucleotides match TRBD2. The germline gives CDR1 MGHRA, CDR2 YSYEKL. This CDR3 has 16 amino acids. The trim removed 4 bases at V and 2 bases at J, leaving 9 bases unmatched. The CDR3 spells CASSRLLAPSTDTQYF. The CDR3 DNA reads as TGCGCCAGCAGCCGACTACTAGCGCCCTCCACAGATACGCAGTATTTT.

The chain joins TRBV20-1 to TRBJ1-6; TRBD1 is a possible D gene (6 bases). The germline V gene has CDR1 DFQATT and CDR2 SNEGSKA (reference sequence). The CDR3 has 20 residues. The V end was cut by 3 bases, the J end by 0 bases, with 24 bases between. The CDR3 bases are TGCAGTGCTAGTGGCGTACGGACAGCCTCATTCCGCTCCTATAATTCACCCCTCCACTTT. Protein product: CSASGVRTASFRSYNSPLHF.

V usage is TRBV28 and J usage is TRBJ2-5, with D maybe TRBD2 (5 bases). The V gene lost 3 bases and the J gene lost 7 bases, with 15 bases spanning the gap. The CDR3 runs to 14 residues. CDR1 is MDHEN, CDR2 SYDVKM, per germline. The CDR3 nucleotides read TGTGCCAGCAGTTTCAGGCTAGCTCGTGGGACCCAGTACTTC. Translated: CASSFRLARGTQYF.

V is TRBV29-1 and J is TRBJ1-2, with a tentative D call TRBD1 (6 bases). The CDR3 has 14 amino acids. V lost 0 bases and J lost 4, with 12 bases in between. Germline V gene data show CDR1 as SQVTM and CDR2 as ANQGSEA. The CDR3: CSVEDQGRGYGYTF. DNA for the CDR3: TGCAGCGTTGAAGACCAGGGGCGCGGCTATGGCTACACCTTC. The variable domain in full, completed from reference TRBV29-1 and TRBJ1-2, reads SAVISQKPSRDICQRGTSLTIQCQVDSQVTMMFWYRQQPGQSLTLIATANQGSEATYESGFVIDKFPISRPNLTFSTLTVSNMSPEDSSIYLCSVEDQGRGYGYTFGSGTRLTVV.

J is TRBJ1-1 and V is TRBV19, with D possibly TRBD1 on 5 matching bases. Per the germline V gene, CDR1 is LNHDA and CDR2 is SQIVND (reference sequence). The CDR3 has 13 residues. The V end was cut by 5 bases, the J end by 4 bases, with 11 bases between. The DNA for the CDR3 is TGTGCCAGTAGTGGGCAGGGAGGCACTGAAGCTTTCTTT. Translating gives CASSGQGGTEAFF.

The V gene is TRBV4-1, the J gene TRBJ2-7, with 9 bases identical to TRBD1. The V segment lost 0 bases and the J segment 4 bases; nucleotides outside the gene matches: 4. The CDR3 runs 15 residues. CDR1 MGHRA and CDR2 YSYEKL come from the germline V gene. The CDR3 protein is CASSQDGQGIYEQYF. CDR3 sequence (DNA): TGCGCCAGCAGCCAAGATGGACAGGGGATATACGAGCAGTACTTC.

The rearrangement links TRBV4-2 to TRBJ2-1; 9 positions agree with TRBD1. Germline loops: CDR1 LGHNA, CDR2 YNFKEQ. CDR3 size: 15 residues. Trimming removed 1 base from V and 10 bases from J; junction bases left unmatched: 8. This CDR3 reads CASSQVPQGAAEQFF. Written as DNA, the CDR3 is TGTGCCAGCAGCCAAGTACCACAGGGGGCGGCGGAGCAGTTCTTC.

This clone showed up just a few times. V and J are TRBV3-1 (or the pseudogene TRBV3-2) and TRBJ1-1; D gene ambiguous. V was trimmed by 0 bases and J by 11 bases, leaving 7 bases between them. Germline CDR1 LGHDT, CDR2 YNNKEL (reference sequence). The CDR3 spans 11 residues. CDR3 coding DNA: TGTGCCAGCAGCCAAGAATCTAGGGCTTTCTTT. Translating it yields CASSQESRAFF.

This chain joins TRBV6-5 and TRBJ1-1; D might be TRBD1 (5 bases). The CDR3 is 12 residues long. Trimming removed 10 bases from V and 4 bases from J, with 13 bases in between. Germline CDR1 and CDR2: MNHEY and SVGAGI. Here the CDR3 DNA reads TGTGCCAAGGGGCGGAGCGCCACTGAAGCTTTCTTT. Residues: CAKGRSATEAFF.

This chain links TRBV30 with TRBJ2-6, with D possibly being TRBD1 (5 bases). Trimming pared 1 base from V and 4 bases from J, leaving 11 bases between. The CDR3 covers 15 residues. Germline-derived CDR1 and CDR2 are GTSNPN and SVGIG (reference sequence). CDR3 region: CAWSEGVSGANVLTF. Written as DNA, the CDR3 is TGTGCCTGGAGTGAAGGGGTGTCCGGGGCCAACGTCCTGACTTTC.

The V call is TRBV6-6, the J call TRBJ2-7; no reliable D call. CDR3 length equals 14 residues. Germline lookup yields CDR1 MNHNY and CDR2 SVGAGI (reference sequence). The V gene lost 6 bases and the J gene lost 0 bases, with 12 bases spanning the gap. CDR3: CASRQSGASYEQYF. The DNA for the CDR3 is TGTGCCAGCAGACAGTCAGGCGCCTCCTACGAGCAGTACTTC.

The V call is TRBV2, the J call TRBJ2-2; maybe TRBD1 (5 bases). This CDR3 comprises 15 residues. Germline V CDR1 and CDR2: SNHLY, FYNNEI. Trimming stripped 7 bases from V and 2 bases from J, with 14 bases between. The CDR3 sequence: CASKGQPVNTGELFF. The CDR3, as DNA: TGTGCCAGCAAGGGGCAGCCGGTTAACACCGGGGAGCTGTTTTTT.

In its sample, this clone was seen many times. The V gene is TRBV27, the J gene TRBJ2-7; D unresolved. The CDR3 length is 13 residues. V lost 3 bases and J lost 0, with 6 bases in between. CDR1 and CDR2 (germline): MNHEY, SMNVEV (reference sequence). CDR3 coding DNA: TGTGCCAGCAGTTTTGGCACCTCCTACGAGCAGTACTTC. It yields the protein CASSFGTSYEQYF.

V is TRBV7-3 and J is TRBJ2-7; maybe TRBD1 (6 bases). Germline assignment: CDR1 SGHTA and CDR2 FQGTGA. The CDR3 contains 15 residues. V was shortened by 2 bases and J by 2 bases, with 13 bases between the two germline ends. The CDR3 DNA reads as TGTGCCAGCAGCTTATTCCCAGGGGATACCTACGAGCAGTACTTC. Its protein is CASSLFPGDTYEQYF.

V is TRBV5-6 and J is TRBJ2-7; 11 bases fit TRBD2. Unmatched junction bases numbered 4, after V lost 0 bases and J lost 5 bases. The CDR3 runs 15 residues. Per the germline V gene, CDR1 is SGHDT and CDR2 is YYEEEE. Written as DNA, the CDR3 is TGTGCCAGCAGCTTGGGACTAGCGGGGTTCCACGAGCAGTACTTC. Translating it yields CASSLGLAGFHEQYF.

On this clone itself: Other DNA sequences in this specimen translate into the identical CDR3. The CDR3 reads CASSPGRDQPQHF. CDR3 in DNA: TGTGCCAGCAGCCCAGGGAGGGATCAGCCCCAGCATTTT. The chain couples TRBV2 to TRBJ1-5; possibly TRBD1 for D (5 bases). V was shortened by 6 bases and J by 5 bases, with 11 bases between the two germline ends. Germline V gene lookup returns CDR1 SNHLY and CDR2 FYNNEI. The CDR3 contains 13 residues.